This T cell receptor (beta chain) is drawn from a study of Graves' ophthalmopathy and Graves' hyperthyroidism. Background on the study: Peripheral blood was gathered at first diagnosis, ahead of any treatment whatsoever. Whole-study findings and limits: Built on 13 signatures, a model told ophthalmopathy apart from stable hyperthyroidism with approximately 85% sensitivity and under 83% specificity.

CDR1 and CDR2 from the germline V gene are LNHDA and SQIVND (reference sequence). The CDR3 extends over 14 amino acids. Deletions cut 5 bases from V and 2 bases from J, with 12 bases between. The TCR beta CDR3 regions underwent amplification from RNA transcripts. A first-round RT-PCR used HTBI primers, followed by a second-round multiplex PCR. TCRdb recomputed calls from the multiplex PCR reads with MiXCR, one row per CDR3 protein. Of 300,000 to 400,000 distinct CDR3 sequences listed, under 20% are singletons. There are many counts of this clonotype. The antigen is not known. Other autoimmune disease, uncontrolled infection, pregnancy and lactation led to exclusion. Diagnoses were established from clinical symptoms, serum thyroxine, TRAb, thyroid ultrasound and orbital computed tomography.

The chain couples TRBV19 to TRBJ1-1, with D hard to call. The clonotype originates from an adult man with Graves' ophthalmopathy. Material: peripheral blood. CDR3 residues: CASSPNTINTEAFF. Written as DNA, the CDR3 is TGTGCCAGTAGTCCTAACACAATCAACACTGAAGCTTTCTTT.